This T cell receptor beta chain was found in a study of human T cells and chemical hapten exposure. About the research overall: Patches that contained 0.01% DPC were applied to the upper back and read at 6 days. Study-level points and caveats: Expanded TCR counts at PT1 went up together with patch test score, a positive correlation.

Time point given: pre-sensitization, week 0. The treatment is: therapeutic diphenylcyclopropenone sensitization with weekly scalp DPC. Before extraction, the whole blood was not fractionated, and total RNA was taken from it. A word on this clonotype: As yet, its antigen is unknown.

Attachment of unique molecular identifiers to individual cDNA molecules was performed in the library. MiXCR, applied by TCRdb to the RACE reads, yields one record per CDR3 protein. The sample records 190,000 or so distinct CDR3 sequences, nearly 30% being singletons. Trimming took 9 bases from V and 0 from J, leaving 11 bases between them. This CDR3 has 14 amino acids. The germline gives CDR1 MDHEN, CDR2 SYDVKM. The chain recombines TRBV28 with TRBJ2-2, with D maybe TRBD1 (6 bases). The TCR originated in a woman aged 30 to 39 with alopecia areata. Some clones in this sample may be carry-over from other donors' samples. Sequencing used whole blood, obtained in connection with sensitization to the hapten diphenylcyclopropenone (DPC). The CDR3 sequence is CASIQGSNTGELFF. As DNA, the CDR3 is TGTGCCAGTATACAGGGCTCGAACACCGGGGAGCTGTTTTTT. Variable domain in full (rest from reference TRBV28 and TRBJ2-2): DVKVTQSSRYLVKRTGEKVFLECVQDMDHENMFWYRQDPGLGLRLIYFSYDVKMKEKGDIPEGYSVSREKKERFSLILESASTNQTSMYLCASIQGSNTGELFFGEGSRLTVL.